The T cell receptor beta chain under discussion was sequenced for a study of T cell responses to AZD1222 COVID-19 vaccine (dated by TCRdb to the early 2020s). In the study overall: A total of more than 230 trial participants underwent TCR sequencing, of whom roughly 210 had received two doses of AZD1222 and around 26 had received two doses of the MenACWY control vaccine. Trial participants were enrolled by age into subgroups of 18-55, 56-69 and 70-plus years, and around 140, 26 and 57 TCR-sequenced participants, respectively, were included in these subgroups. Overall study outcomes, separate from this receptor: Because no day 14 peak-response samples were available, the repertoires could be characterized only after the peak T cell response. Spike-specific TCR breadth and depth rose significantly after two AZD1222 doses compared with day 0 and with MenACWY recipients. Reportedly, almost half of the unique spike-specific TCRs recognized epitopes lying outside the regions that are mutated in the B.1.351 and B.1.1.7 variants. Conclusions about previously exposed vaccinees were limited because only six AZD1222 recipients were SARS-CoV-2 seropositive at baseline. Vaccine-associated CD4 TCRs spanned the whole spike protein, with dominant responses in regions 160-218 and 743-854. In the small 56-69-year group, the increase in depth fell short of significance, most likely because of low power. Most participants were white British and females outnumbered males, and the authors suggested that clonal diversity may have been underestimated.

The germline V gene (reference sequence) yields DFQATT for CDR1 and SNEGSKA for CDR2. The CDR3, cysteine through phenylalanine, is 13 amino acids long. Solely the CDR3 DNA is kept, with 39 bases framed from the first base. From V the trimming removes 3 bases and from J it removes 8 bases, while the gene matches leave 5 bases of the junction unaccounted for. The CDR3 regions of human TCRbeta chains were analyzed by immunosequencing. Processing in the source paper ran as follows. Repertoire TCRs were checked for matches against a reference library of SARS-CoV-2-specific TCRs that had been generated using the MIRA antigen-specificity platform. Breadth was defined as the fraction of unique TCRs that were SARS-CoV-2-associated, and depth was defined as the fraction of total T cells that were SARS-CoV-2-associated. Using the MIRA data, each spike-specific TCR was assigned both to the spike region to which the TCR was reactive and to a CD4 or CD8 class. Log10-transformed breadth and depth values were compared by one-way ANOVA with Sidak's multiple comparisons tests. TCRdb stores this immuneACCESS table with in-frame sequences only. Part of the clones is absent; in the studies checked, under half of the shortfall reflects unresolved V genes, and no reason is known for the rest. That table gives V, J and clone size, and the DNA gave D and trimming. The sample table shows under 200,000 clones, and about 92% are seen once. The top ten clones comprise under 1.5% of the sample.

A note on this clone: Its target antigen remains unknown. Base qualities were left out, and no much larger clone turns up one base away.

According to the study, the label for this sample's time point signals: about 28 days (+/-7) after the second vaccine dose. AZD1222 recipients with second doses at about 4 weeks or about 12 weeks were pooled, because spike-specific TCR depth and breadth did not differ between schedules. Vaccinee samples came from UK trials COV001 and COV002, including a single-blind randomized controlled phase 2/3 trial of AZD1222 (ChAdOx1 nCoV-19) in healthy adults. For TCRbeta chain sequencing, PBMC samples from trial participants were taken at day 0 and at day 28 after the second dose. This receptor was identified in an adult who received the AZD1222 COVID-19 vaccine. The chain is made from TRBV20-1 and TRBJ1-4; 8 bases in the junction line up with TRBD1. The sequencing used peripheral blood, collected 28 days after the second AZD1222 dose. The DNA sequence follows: TGCAGTGCTAGTGCCAGGGGGCAAGAAAAACTGTTTTTT. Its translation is CSASARGQEKLFF.